This is a list of T cell receptor beta chains from one sample in a study of OX40 agonist ivuxolimab in advanced cancers. The data were produced by immunoSEQ multiplex PCR, yet TCRdb's version contains in-frame clones alone and is incomplete. The sample has tens of thousands of clones, approximately 88% seen once. The input for sequencing was CD4+ or CD8+ T cells sorted from blood, taken in a trial of the OX40 agonist ivuxolimab. The receptors were gathered from an adult with an advanced solid tumor such as melanoma, head and neck, liver or kidney cancer. Each CDR3 is given with its conserved first and last residue. The D gene is left open where the match is weak. Rows may omit the clone size; those that give it use once, few, many or a size class.

TRBJ2-7 - TRBV11-3 TRBD2 CASSVGTSVSYEQYF TGTGCCAGCAGCGTCGGGACTAGCGTATCCTACGAGCAGTACTTC
TRBJ1-2 many TRBV14 TRBD1 CASSQPGQGRTMSYTF TGTGCCAGCAGCCAACCGGGACAGGGGAGAACTATGAGCTACACCTTC
TRBJ2-7 - TRBV6-1 TRBD2 CASFVLAGGYEQYF TGTGCCAGCTTCGTGCTAGCGGGAGGGTACGAGCAGTACTTC
TRBJ2-5 - TRBV19 - CASGSGTAQETQYF TGTGCCAGTGGCTCCGGGACGGCTCAAGAGACCCAGTACTTC
TRBJ2-7 once TRBV6-6 TRBD1 CASKPGQGSYEQYF TGTGCCAGCAAACCGGGACAGGGGAGTTACGAGCAGTACTTC
TRBJ2-7 - TRBV19 TRBD1 CASSVRDSYEQYF TGTGCCAGTAGTGTCCGGGACAGCTACGAGCAGTACTTC
TRBJ1-2 - TRBV18 - CASSPQGTTYGYTF TGTGCCAGCTCACCCCAGGGGACAACCTATGGCTACACCTTC
TRBJ1-4 once TRBV27 - CASSSPPAGGGEKKLFF TGTGCCAGCAGTAGCCCTCCAGCGGGGGGCGGGGAAAAAAAACTGTTTTTT
TRBJ1-3 - TRBV15 - CATSRDRGTDTIYF TGTGCCACCAGCAGAGACAGGGGAACGGACACCATATATTTT
TRBJ2-5 - TRBV4-2 TRBD2 CASSPRSSGEETQYF TGTGCCAGCAGCCCGAGATCTAGCGGAGAAGAGACCCAGTACTTC
TRBJ1-6 - TRBV7-8 TRBD1 CASSLFIQGADSPLHF TGTGCCAGCAGCTTATTCATACAGGGGGCTGATTCACCCCTCCACTTT
TRBJ1-2 - TRBV18 TRBD1 CASSPDPGQGGRGYTF TGTGCCAGCTCACCGGACCCCGGACAGGGCGGTAGAGGCTACACCTTC
TRBJ2-1 - TRBV10-3 TRBD1 CAISKGQGNYNEQFF TGTGCCATCAGTAAAGGACAGGGAAACTACAATGAGCAGTTCTTC
TRBJ1-2 once TRBV6-5 - CASSTGGNYGYTF TGTGCCAGCAGTACCGGAGGAAACTATGGCTACACCTTC
TRBJ2-7 - TRBV2 - CASKQSYEQYF TGTGCCAGCAAACAGTCCTACGAGCAGTACTTC
TRBJ2-7 - TRBV5-1 TRBD2 CASSLTSGIYEQYF TGCGCCAGCAGCTTGACTAGCGGAATATACGAGCAGTACTTC
TRBJ2-5 - TRBV7-9 TRBD2 CASSPRTSGNQETQYF TGTGCCAGCAGCCCCCGGACTAGCGGGAATCAAGAGACCCAGTACTTC
TRBJ2-1 once TRBV4-1 - CASSQDVSDNEQFF TGCGCCAGCAGCCAAGATGTAAGCGACAATGAGCAGTTCTTC
TRBJ2-5 - TRBV5-8 TRBD1 CASSFGGQGFAETQYF TGTGCCAGCAGCTTTGGGGGACAGGGTTTTGCAGAGACCCAGTACTTC
TRBJ1-1 - TRBV28 TRBD1 CASSQIGQVGTEAFF TGTGCCAGCAGCCAAATCGGACAGGTCGGCACTGAAGCTTTCTTT
TRBJ2-7 - TRBV7-9 TRBD1 CASTGQAHYEQYF TGTGCCTCAACGGGACAGGCCCACTACGAGCAGTACTTC
TRBJ1-6 - TRBV30 TRBD1 CAWSGLQGSNSPLHF TGTGCCTGGAGTGGATTACAGGGGAGTAATTCACCCCTCCACTTT
TRBJ2-1 - TRBV19 TRBD2 CASTGTSGNNEQFF TGTGCCTCCACCGGGACTAGCGGGAACAATGAGCAGTTCTTC
TRBJ2-1 - TRBV5-1 TRBD2 CASSLLLAGSNEQFF TGCGCCAGCAGCTTGCTCCTAGCGGGAAGCAATGAGCAGTTCTTC
TRBJ2-2 - TRBV18 - CASSPGQNTGELFF TGTGCCAGCTCACCAGGGCAGAACACCGGGGAGCTGTTTTTT
TRBJ1-5 medium-sized TRBV2 - CASSQATGPQHF TGTGCCAGCAGTCAAGCGACAGGGCCCCAGCATTTT
TRBJ2-1 once TRBV7-3 - CASSSSRAGANEQFF TGTGCCAGCAGCTCCTCCCGAGCCGGGGCCAATGAGCAGTTCTTC
TRBJ2-7 - TRBV6-5 - CASRQGRGPYEQYF TGTGCCAGCAGACAGGGGCGGGGTCCCTACGAGCAGTACTTC
TRBJ1-2 - TRBV6-1 - CASRNGGDYGYTF TGTGCCAGCAGAAACGGGGGTGACTATGGCTACACCTTC
TRBJ2-2 - TRBV14 TRBD2 CASSHWRTSGNTGELFF TGTGCCAGCAGCCATTGGAGGACTAGCGGGAACACCGGGGAGCTGTTTTTT
TRBJ2-2 - TRBV12-5 TRBD1 CASGTGQGTTGELFF TGTGCTAGTGGTACTGGACAGGGGACCACCGGGGAGCTGTTTTTT
TRBJ2-2 - TRBV18 - CASSRLTGELFF TGTGCCAGCTCCCGCCTCACCGGGGAGCTGTTTTTT
TRBJ2-3 - TRBV6-1 - CASRGWTDTQYF TGTGCCAGCCGAGGGTGGACAGATACGCAGTATTTT
TRBJ2-7 - TRBV6-5 - CASKKGDFSNEQYF TGTGCCAGCAAAAAAGGGGACTTCTCTAACGAGCAGTACTTC
TRBJ2-3 - TRBV5-1 - CASSPPGGNTQYF TGCGCCAGCAGCCCGCCGGGCGGAAATACGCAGTATTTT
TRBJ2-1 - TRBV30 - CAWNPDITFYNEQFF TGTGCCTGGAACCCGGACATTACCTTCTACAATGAGCAGTTCTTC
TRBJ2-3 - TRBV2 TRBD2 CASRKRTGGGDTQYF TGTGCCAGCAGGAAAAGGACGGGAGGCGGAGATACGCAGTATTTT
TRBJ1-3 - TRBV18 TRBD1 CASSPRLLDRGQGNTIYF TGTGCCAGCTCACCACGACTCCTGGACAGGGGGCAGGGAAACACCATATATTTT
TRBJ2-7 - TRBV28 - CASSLGTAYRGEQYF TGTGCCAGCAGTCTAGGGACTGCCTACCGAGGCGAGCAGTACTTC
TRBJ1-5 - TRBV21-1 - CASRVVNQPQHF TGTGCCAGCAGGGTGGTCAATCAGCCCCAGCATTTT
TRBJ2-1 - TRBV29-1 TRBD2 CSVSGRVDNEQFF TGCAGCGTTAGCGGGAGGGTCGACAATGAGCAGTTCTTC
TRBJ2-1 once TRBV29-1 - CSVETGPSSYNEQFF TGCAGCGTTGAAACCGGCCCCAGCTCCTACAATGAGCAGTTCTTC
TRBJ2-7 once TRBV5-1 - CASSLVQVNPNEQYF TGCGCCAGCAGCTTGGTACAGGTGAACCCCAACGAGCAGTACTTC
TRBJ2-7 - TRBV10-1 TRBD1 CASSSGQGTYEQYF TGCGCCAGCAGTTCGGGACAGGGAACCTACGAGCAGTACTTC
TRBJ2-3 - TRBV5-1 - CASTLGGDSTDTQYF TGCGCCAGCACCCTCGGAGGGGACAGCACAGATACGCAGTATTTT
TRBJ2-5 - TRBV11-2 - CASSLEVQASETQYF TGTGCCAGCAGCTTAGAGGTACAGGCTTCGGAGACCCAGTACTTC